The present T cell receptor (beta chain) was sequenced within a study of T cell responses to AZD1222 COVID-19 vaccine. The CDR3 covers 17 residues. V lost 5 bases to trimming and J lost 0 bases; unmatched junction nucleotides: 11. CDR1 and CDR2 from the germline V gene are SEHNR and FQNEAQ (reference sequence). TCRdb keeps only in-frame clones here, not all; method: immunoSEQ multiplex PCR. The table shows 130,000 to 150,000 clones, with less than 95% occurring only once. The receptor was derived from an adult in good health. This chain connects TRBV7-9 to TRBJ1-1; TRBD1 matches at 8 bases. The sample was peripheral blood, taken on day 0 of AZD1222 vaccination. The CDR3 DNA follows: TGTGCCAGCAGCGTCTCCGGGACAGGTCTCATGAACACTGAAGCTTTCTTT. Protein product: CASSVSGTGLMNTEAFF. The variable domain in full, with the rest retrieved from reference TRBV7-9 and TRBJ1-1, is DTGVSQNPRHKITKRGQNVTFRCDPISEHNRLYWYRQTLGQGPEFLTYFQNEAQLEKSRLLSDRFSAERPKGSFSTLEIQRTEQGDSAMYLCASSVSGTGLMNTEAFFGQGTRLTVV.